This T cell receptor beta chain was sequenced in a study of regulatory T cells in long-lasting Graves disease. Time point here: persistent/refractory GD, antithyroid drugs over 5 years with positive TRAb. RNA isolated from PBMCs was used to make the TCR library. The sample holds many counts of this clonotype. Its antigen is unknown. Study observations and caveats: Persistent-disease Graves' patients showed less TCR diversity than new cases.

Through Arm-PCR of CDR3 regions and iRepertoire HTBI primers, TCR beta libraries were built. Per the original data handling: In the combined samples, approximately 64 TRBV and 14 TRBJ segments were identified. TCRdb passed the multiplex PCR reads through MiXCR, listing each CDR3 protein once. What appears here as the V and J calls and clone size reflects TCRdb's work, not the paper's. The repertoire holds about 470,000 distinct CDR3 sequences, with less than 25% as singletons. This TCR was recovered from a female donor with Graves disease. The sequences come from peripheral blood mononuclear cells (PBMCs), collected when the disease was refractory, from a patient treated with antithyroid drugs.

The CDR3 bases are TGTGCCAGCAGCTTAGTGTCTAGCGGGAGAGGGCAAGAGACCCAGTACTTC. Its protein is CASSLVSSGRGQETQYF. V and J are TRBV7-9 and TRBJ2-5; 10 bases align to TRBD2. V dropped 1 base and J dropped 2; count of bases not matched to a gene: 7. The CDR3 spans 17 residues. Germline V gene lookup returns CDR1 SEHNR and CDR2 FQNEAQ (reference sequence).